This T cell receptor (beta chain) comes out of a study of OX40 agonist ivuxolimab in advanced cancers. About the research overall: A history of anti-PD-1, anti-PD-L1 or anti-CTLA-4 therapy was acceptable, and 40% had some. Regarding the study as a whole: Expanded peripheral T-cell antigen specificity went undetermined. In general, CD8+ T cells held more expanded clones than CD4+ did, on average.

Of note for this clone: Its antigen is as yet unknown.

With autoimmune disease history or systemic immunosuppression, patients were excluded. The CDR3 runs 14 residues. Trimming removed 2 bases from V and 5 bases from J; junction bases left unmatched: 4. Germline CDR1 is SGHAT and CDR2 is FQNNGV. Produced via immunoSEQ multiplex PCR; TCRdb's table is partial and in-frame only. The sample consists of tens of thousands of clones, 80% to 90% of them appearing once. This chain joins TRBV11-2 and TRBJ2-7, with 9 bases lining up with TRBD2. The TCR comes from an adult with an advanced solid tumor such as melanoma, head and neck, liver or kidney cancer. This specimen was CD4+ or CD8+ T cells sorted from blood, taken in a trial of the OX40 agonist ivuxolimab. The CDR3 DNA follows: TGTGCCAGCAGCTTATCTAGCGGGACGGACGAGCAGTACTTC. Its protein product is CASSLSSGTDEQYF.